Listed below are T cell receptor beta chains from one sample, sequenced in a study of CD8 T cells in ankylosing spondylitis. MiXCR, run by TCRdb on the 5' RACE reads, gives a single entry per CDR3 protein. The sample has fewer than 650,000 distinct CDR3 sequences, roughly 13% seen once. Specimen: blood, either unsorted or a sorted T cell fraction (not recorded which). The receptors were sampled from a male donor with ankylosing spondylitis. Both conserved end residues are part of each CDR3. A D gene is named only where the DNA matches it firmly. For some rows the clone size is stated as once, few or many, or as a class when expanded; others skip it.

CASSYGDEGYTF TGTGCCAGCAGTTATGGGGATGAAGGCTACACCTTC TRBV6-6 NA TRBJ1-2 12 NA
CASSEDPRGGYTF TGTGCCAGCAGTGAAGATCCCAGGGGGGGCTACACCTTC TRBV2 TRBD1 TRBJ1-2 13 few
CASRRAETQYF TGTGCCAGCAGACGGGCCGAGACCCAGTACTTC TRBV12-3/TRBV12-4 NA TRBJ2-5 11 few
CASSVLPSGKLADTQYF TGTGCCAGCAGCGTTCTACCTAGCGGGAAGCTCGCAGATACGCAGTATTTT TRBV9 TRBD2 TRBJ2-3 17 NA
CAISADRLNTEAFF TGTGCCATCAGTGCTGACCGACTGAACACTGAAGCTTTCTTT TRBV10-3 NA TRBJ1-1 14 NA
CASSPFGENTGELFF TGTGCCAGCAGCCCATTCGGAGAGAACACCGGGGAGCTGTTTTTT TRBV7-9 NA TRBJ2-2 15 few
CASSRDAFNQPQHF TGTGCCAGCAGCAGGGACGCTTTCAATCAGCCCCAGCATTTT TRBV2 NA TRBJ1-5 14 NA
CASSLPTGRGEKLFF TGTGCCAGCAGCCTACCGACAGGGAGAGGAGAAAAACTGTTTTTT TRBV12-3/TRBV12-4 TRBD1 TRBJ1-4 15 many
CASNHGVNTEAFF TGTGCCAGCAACCATGGGGTTAACACTGAAGCTTTCTTT TRBV3-1 NA TRBJ1-1 13 NA
CASSLVVSGRAGQFF TGTGCCAGCAGCTTAGTGGTTAGCGGGAGGGCCGGGCAGTTCTTC TRBV7-2 TRBD2 TRBJ2-1 15 few
CSASRSYNSPLHF TGCAGTGCCTCCAGGTCCTATAATTCACCCCTCCACTTT TRBV20-1 NA TRBJ1-6 13 few
CATSDLWGSANYGYTF TGTGCCACCAGTGATTTATGGGGATCTGCTAACTATGGCTACACCTTC TRBV24-1 NA TRBJ1-2 16 few
CASSLHGRSQETQYF TGTGCCAGCAGCTTGCATGGGCGATCCCAAGAGACCCAGTACTTC TRBV7-2 NA TRBJ2-5 15 many
CAIRTAQNTEAFF TGTGCCATCCGGACAGCCCAGAACACTGAAGCTTTCTTT TRBV12-3/TRBV12-4 NA TRBJ1-1 13 few
CSASPGWIVSYNEQFF TGCAGTGCTAGCCCCGGATGGATCGTGTCCTACAATGAGCAGTTCTTC TRBV20-1 NA TRBJ2-1 16 many
CASSRTGFSDTQYF TGTGCCAGTTCTAGGACAGGGTTTTCAGATACGCAGTATTTT TRBV6-1 TRBD1 TRBJ2-3 14 NA
CASSVGGGDNEQFF TGTGCCAGCAGCGTAGGGGGTGGGGACAATGAGCAGTTCTTC TRBV9 NA TRBJ2-1 14 NA
CASSTGTGRGNYGYTF TGTGCCAGCAGCACCGGGACAGGGCGAGGTAACTATGGCTACACCTTC TRBV5-5 TRBD1 TRBJ1-2 16 few
CASRRDGEYEQYF TGTGCCAGCAGGCGGGACGGGGAATACGAGCAGTACTTC TRBV2 NA TRBJ2-7 13 NA
CASSLTPMWGYTF TGTGCCAGCAGTTTAACTCCCATGTGGGGCTACACCTTC TRBV27 NA TRBJ1-2 13 NA
CASSSDNWDSPLHF TGTGCCAGCAGTTCGGACAACTGGGATTCACCCCTCCACTTT TRBV6-5 NA TRBJ1-6 14 NA
CASRRDLAQETQYF TGTGCCAGCAGACGGGACCTAGCCCAAGAGACCCAGTACTTC TRBV12-3/TRBV12-4 NA TRBJ2-5 14 few
CASTPSGLLWTEAFF TGTGCCAGTACCCCCTCGGGACTCCTATGGACTGAAGCTTTCTTT TRBV19 NA TRBJ1-1 15 NA
CSSSYGPEQFF TGTTCCAGCAGTTACGGACCCGAGCAGTTCTTC TRBV7-9 NA TRBJ2-1 11 NA
CASSLLAGSGTDTQYF TGTGCCAGCAGCCTTCTAGCGGGGAGTGGCACAGATACGCAGTATTTT TRBV3-1 TRBD2 TRBJ2-3 16 few
CASSEAVLTYEQYF TGTGCCAGCAGTGAAGCTGTGCTGACTTACGAGCAGTACTTC TRBV6-1 NA TRBJ2-7 14 few
CASGKGAGSSYNEQFF TGTGCCAGCGGGAAGGGGGCGGGGAGCTCCTACAATGAGCAGTTCTTC TRBV27 NA TRBJ2-1 16 NA
CASSLASGRAHEQFF TGCGCCAGCAGCTTGGCGAGCGGGAGGGCCCATGAGCAGTTCTTC TRBV5-1 TRBD2 TRBJ2-1 15 many
CASSQSGGGMNTEAFF TGTGCCAGCAGCCAAAGTGGGGGAGGCATGAACACTGAAGCTTTCTTT TRBV4-2 NA TRBJ1-1 16 NA
CSAILNYGYTF TGCAGCGCTATCCTTAACTATGGCTACACCTTC TRBV29-1 NA TRBJ1-2 11 NA
CSVRQGALTGELFF TGCAGCGTTAGACAGGGGGCGCTCACCGGGGAGCTGTTTTTT TRBV29-1 TRBD1 TRBJ2-2 14 few
CASSLDLDSPLHF TGTGCCAGCAGCTTGGACCTGGATTCACCCCTCCACTTT TRBV7-9 NA TRBJ1-6 13 few
CAWSVRGGGGEKLFF TGTGCCTGGAGTGTACGCGGAGGGGGCGGTGAAAAACTGTTTTTT TRBV30 TRBD1 TRBJ1-4 15 NA
CASSYEEGATEQFF TGTGCCAGCAGTTACGAGGAGGGCGCCACTGAGCAGTTCTTC TRBV6-5 NA TRBJ2-1 14 NA
CATSKGGSYEQFF TGTGCCACCAGCAAGGGCGGGAGCTATGAGCAGTTCTTC TRBV24-1 TRBD2 TRBJ2-1 13 few
CASSVAGQGFRETQYF TGTGCCAGCAGCGTAGCTGGACAGGGTTTTCGGGAGACCCAGTACTTC TRBV9 TRBD1 TRBJ2-5 16 many
CASSLGAGNEQFF TGTGCCAGCAGCTTAGGAGCGGGAAATGAGCAGTTCTTC TRBV7-2 TRBD2 TRBJ2-1 13 many
CSARVIGDTDTQYF TGCAGTGCTAGAGTAATAGGGGACACAGATACGCAGTATTTT TRBV20-1 NA TRBJ2-3 14 few
CASSQEGSYNEQFF TGTGCCAGCAGCCAGGAGGGTTCCTACAATGAGCAGTTCTTC TRBV5-5 NA TRBJ2-1 14 NA
CASSLSGTGKGYTF TGTGCCAGCAGCTTGTCCGGGACAGGGAAGGGCTACACCTTC TRBV11-2 TRBD1 TRBJ1-2 14 NA
CASGLSSGQGLEKLFF TGTGCTAGTGGTTTGAGTTCCGGACAGGGTCTGGAAAAACTGTTTTTT TRBV12-5 TRBD1 TRBJ1-4 16 few
CASSLDGYEQYF TGCGCCAGCAGCTTGGACGGATACGAGCAGTACTTC TRBV11-2 NA TRBJ2-7 12 many
CASSYETAGVATQYF TGTGCCAGCAGTTACGAAACAGCGGGAGTGGCGACCCAGTACTTC TRBV6-2/TRBV6-3 TRBD2 TRBJ2-5 15 few
CASSLAIGADTEAFF TGCGCCAGCAGCTTGGCCATAGGGGCTGACACTGAAGCTTTCTTT TRBV5-1 NA TRBJ1-1 15 NA
CASSANSGANTGELFF TGTGCCAGCAGCGCTAATAGCGGGGCGAACACCGGGGAGCTGTTTTTT TRBV11-2 TRBD2 TRBJ2-2 16 few